The present TCR beta chain was sequenced within a study of blood T cell repertoires in COVID-19. On the study more broadly: Both acute and convalescent COVID-19 samples were obtained from the United States, Italy and Spain. T cells, B-cell-depleted T cells, or PBMCs provided the cDNA or gDNA that served as material.

Authors' processing steps: Estimates of nucleated cell counts were drawn from the amplification of reference gene primers. Assay used: immunoSEQ multiplex PCR; TCRdb lists only in-frame clones, some missing. D and trimming were read from the DNA, whereas the V and J calls and clone size are those reported in that table. The profile covers fewer than 250,000 clones, with approximately 82% appearing a single time and approximately 2.6% taken by the ten largest. Germline CDR1 and CDR2: SEHNR and FQNEAQ (reference sequence). V shed 6 bases and J shed 5 bases, with 19 bases lying between them. The CDR3 has 15 residues.

The source is a woman in her seventies with active or convalescent COVID-19. Sample: peripheral blood. This chain links TRBV7-9 with TRBJ2-5, with a weak D call TRBD2 (6 bases). This CDR3 reads CASSPLRDFRETQYF. The CDR3 bases are TGTGCCAGCAGTCCTCTCCGGGACTTTAGGGAGACCCAGTACTTC.